The text below deals with one TCR beta chain. Libraries were prepared by immunoSEQ multiplex PCR; TCRdb keeps only in-frame clonotypes and omits some of them. The sample contains 25,000 to 35,000 clones, 92% of which appear only once. The sample belongs to a study of T cells in localized non-small cell lung cancer. The CDR3 consists of 16 residues. V dropped 0 bases and J dropped 5; count of bases not matched to a gene: 5. Germline V gives CDR1 MNHNY, CDR2 SVGAGI (reference sequence). The rearrangement joins TRBV6-6 to TRBJ2-5, with TRBD2 identical over 11 bases. This receptor was taken from a female donor of 60 years or more with stage I lung adenocarcinoma. Sequencing used peripheral blood, obtained before any cancer treatment. CDR3 loop: CASSYSTSGGGETQYF. CDR3 sequence (DNA): TGTGCCAGCAGTTACTCAACTAGCGGGGGAGGGGAGACCCAGTACTTC.